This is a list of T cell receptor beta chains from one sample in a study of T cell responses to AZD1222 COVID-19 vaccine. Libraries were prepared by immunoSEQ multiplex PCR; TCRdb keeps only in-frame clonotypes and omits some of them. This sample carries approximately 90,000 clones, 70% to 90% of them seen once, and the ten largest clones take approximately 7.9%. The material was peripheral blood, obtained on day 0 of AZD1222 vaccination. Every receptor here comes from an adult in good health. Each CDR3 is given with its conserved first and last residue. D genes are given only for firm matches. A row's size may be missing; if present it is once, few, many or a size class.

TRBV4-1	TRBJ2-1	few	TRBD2	CASSPSGSVPYNEQFF	TGCGCCAGCAGCCCTAGCGGGAGTGTCCCCTACAATGAGCAGTTCTTC
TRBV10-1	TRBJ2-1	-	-	CASSGGAESNEQFF	TGCGCCAGCAGCGGAGGGGCGGAGAGCAATGAGCAGTTCTTC
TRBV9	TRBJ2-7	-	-	CASSSGSAFVYEQYF	TGTGCCAGCAGCTCAGGCAGCGCCTTTGTCTACGAGCAGTACTTC
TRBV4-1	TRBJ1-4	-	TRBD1	CASSRGQGGEKLFF	TGCGCCAGCAGCCGAGGACAGGGTGGGGAAAAACTGTTTTTT
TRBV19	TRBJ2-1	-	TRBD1	CASTTGDGKWSEQFF	TGTGCCAGTACCACAGGGGACGGTAAGTGGAGTGAGCAGTTCTTC
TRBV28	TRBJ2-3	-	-	CASSRRRVDTQYF	TGTGCCAGCAGTCGCAGAAGGGTTGATACGCAGTATTTT
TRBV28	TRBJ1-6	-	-	CASSLQYYNSPLHF	TGTGCCAGCAGTTTACAGTACTATAATTCACCCCTCCACTTT
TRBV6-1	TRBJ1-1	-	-	CASSEARRGTEAFF	TGTGCCAGCAGTGAAGCGCGCAGGGGCACTGAAGCTTTCTTT
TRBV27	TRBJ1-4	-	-	CASRDPGVNEKLFF	TGTGCCAGCAGGGACCCAGGGGTTAATGAAAAACTGTTTTTT
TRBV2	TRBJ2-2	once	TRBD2	CASSSLTTSGAGGGELFF	TGTGCCAGCAGTTCGCTTACGACTAGCGGCGCGGGTGGCGGGGAGCTGTTTTTT
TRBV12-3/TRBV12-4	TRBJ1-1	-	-	CASSSLGYTEAFF	TGTGCCAGCAGTAGCTTGGGGTACACTGAAGCTTTCTTT
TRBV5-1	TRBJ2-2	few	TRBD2	CASSLELAGNTGELFF	TGCGCCAGCAGCTTGGAGCTAGCGGGTAACACCGGGGAGCTGTTTTTT
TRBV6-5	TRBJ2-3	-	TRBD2	CASSRTSGSTDTQYF	TGTGCCAGCAGTAGGACTAGCGGGAGCACAGATACGCAGTATTTT
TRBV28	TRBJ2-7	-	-	CASSSPAASPYEQYF	TGTGCCAGCAGTTCCCCGGCCGCTAGCCCCTACGAGCAGTACTTC
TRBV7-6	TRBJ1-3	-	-	CASSEQGLAGNTIYF	TGTGCCAGCAGCGAACAGGGTTTGGCTGGAAACACCATATATTTT
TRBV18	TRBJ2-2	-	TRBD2	CASSPPRSGGNTGELFF	TGTGCCAGCTCACCACCCAGGAGCGGGGGGAACACCGGGGAGCTGTTTTTT
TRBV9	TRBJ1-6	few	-	CASSPRQGMDSPLHF	TGTGCCAGCAGCCCCCGCCAGGGGATGGATTCACCCCTCCACTTT
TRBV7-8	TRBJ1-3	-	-	CASSLYPGNTIYF	TGTGCCAGCAGCTTATACCCTGGAAACACCATATATTTT
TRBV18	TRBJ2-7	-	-	CASSQDGSYEQYF	TGTGCCAGCTCACAGGACGGCTCCTACGAGCAGTACTTC
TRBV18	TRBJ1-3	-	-	CASSPSADSDGNTIYF	TGTGCCAGCTCACCATCTGCAGACTCTGACGGAAACACCATATATTTT
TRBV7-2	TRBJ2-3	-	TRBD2	CASSSRGRATDTQYF	TGTGCCAGCAGCTCCCGCGGGAGGGCCACAGATACGCAGTATTTT
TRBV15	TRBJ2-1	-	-	CATSREIQYNEQFF	TGTGCCACCAGCAGAGAGATACAGTACAATGAGCAGTTCTTC